Shown below are 21 T cell receptor beta chains from a single sample sequenced in a study of control samples from healthy donors and cancer patients. Only in-frame clones appear in the TCRdb table, and some are missing; sequencing was by immunoSEQ multiplex PCR. The data contain fewer than 15,000 clones, around 79% of them seen just once; the ten biggest clones take up 7% to 10%. The sequenced sample was formalin-fixed, paraffin-embedded tissue. Receptors were obtained from a male donor with melanoma.

The chain has TRBV2 and TRBJ2-2; 9 nucleotides agree with TRBD1. The germline V gene has CDR1 SNHLY and CDR2 FYNNEI. The V gene end was trimmed by 7 bases and the J gene end by 5 bases; junction bases not matched to a gene: 11. CDR3 length: 16 residues. CDR3 in amino acids: CASMEVGQGRTGELFF. The CDR3 DNA reads TGTGCCAGCATGGAGGTGGGACAGGGAAGAACCGGGGAGCTGTTTTTT.

This clone was counted a few times. The rearrangement joins TRBV10-3 to TRBJ2-4, with TRBD1 as a possible D gene (6 bases). V lost 2 bases and J 6 bases, leaving 14 bases between the germline ends. The CDR3 runs 15 residues. Germline lookup yields CDR1 ENHRY and CDR2 SYGVKD. The CDR3 DNA follows: TGTGCCATCAGTGAGGGACAGAGAGGGAGAAACATTCAGTACTTC. This encodes CAISEGQRGRNIQYF.

There are a few counts of this clone. The V call is TRBV24-1, the J call TRBJ2-7; 10 bases line up with TRBD1. V dropped 2 bases and J dropped 6; count of bases not matched to a gene: 15. The germline gives CDR1 KGHDR, CDR2 SFDVKD. The CDR3 spans 18 residues. As DNA, the CDR3 is TGTGCCACCAGTGATTCCCCGGGACAGGGGAATAGGAGATCCGAGCAGTACTTC. Translation: CATSDSPGQGNRRSEQYF.

The chain carries TRBV4-2 and TRBJ1-3; no reliable D call. The V end was cut by 4 bases, the J end by 1 base, with 8 bases between. This CDR3 has 14 residues. Per the germline V gene, CDR1 is LGHNA and CDR2 is YNFKEQ. CDR3 nucleotides: TGTGCCAGCAGCCTTAATCCGTCTGGAAACACCATATATTTT. As protein: CASSLNPSGNTIYF.

This clone was detected once. This chain uses TRBV19 with TRBJ1-2; D may be TRBD1 (6 bases). This CDR3 comprises 13 residues. The V and J ends lost 6 bases and 7 bases respectively, with 15 bases between them. Germline CDR1 LNHDA, CDR2 SQIVND (reference sequence). CDR3 sequence (DNA): TGTGCCAGTAGGGCCACAGGGAACGGTGGCTACACCTTC. Encoded protein: CASRATGNGGYTF. The full variable domain, completed using reference TRBV19 and TRBJ1-2, is DGGITQSPKYLFRKEGQNVTLSCEQNLNHDAMYWYRQDPGQGLRLIYYSQIVNDFQKGDIAEGYSVSREKKESFPLTVTSAQKNPTAFYLCASRATGNGGYTFGSGTRLTVV.

The chain recombines TRBV28 with TRBJ1-3; a weak D match, TRBD1 (5 bases). Per germline, CDR1 MDHEN and CDR2 SYDVKM. The length of the CDR3 is 14 residues. V lost 5 bases to trimming and J lost 10 bases, with 18 bases between them. The chain's CDR3 is CASSTLRGLTTIYF. As DNA, the CDR3 is TGTGCCAGCAGTACCCTTCGGGGCCTGACGACCATATATTTT. Full variable domain (outside the CDR3, taken from reference TRBV28 and TRBJ1-3): DVKVTQSSRYLVKRTGEKVFLECVQDMDHENMFWYRQDPGLGLRLIYFSYDVKMKEKGDIPEGYSVSREKKERFSLILESASTNQTSMYLCASSTLRGLTTIYFGEGSWLTVV.

The chain is built from TRBV2 and TRBJ2-1; D is possibly TRBD1 (5 bases). CDR3 length equals 14 residues. V gave up 2 bases and J gave up 0 bases, with 5 bases separating them. Germline V gene sequence: CDR1 SNHLY, CDR2 FYNNEI. CDR3 nucleotides: TGTGCCAGCAGTGAAAGGGGCTCCTACAATGAGCAGTTCTTC. Residues: CASSERGSYNEQFF.

The chain carries TRBV7-2 and TRBJ2-3, with 8 bases that match TRBD1. The CDR3 length is 13 residues. The germline V gene encodes CDR1 SGHTA and CDR2 FQGNSA. Trimming at V came to 5 bases and at J to 3 bases, leaving 1 base not matched to a gene. The CDR3 bases are TGTGCCAGCAGCCGACAGGGGACAGATACGCAGTATTTT. Protein: CASSRQGTDTQYF.

The rearrangement uses TRBV6-1 and TRBJ2-3; 10 nucleotides line up with TRBD1. This CDR3 region has 15 residues. Germline values: CDR1 MNHNS, CDR2 SASEGT. Losses at the gene ends were 1 base for V and 5 bases for J; bases not matched to a gene: 3. CDR3 sequence reads: CASSEGTGGIDTQYF. CDR3 DNA: TGTGCCAGCAGTGAAGGGACAGGGGGTATAGATACGCAGTATTTT.

V usage is TRBV12-5 and J usage is TRBJ1-3, with D tentatively TRBD1 (5 bases). V was clipped by 0 bases and J by 0 bases, with 15 bases between them. This CDR3 region has 18 residues. CDR1 and CDR2 from the germline V gene are LGHNT and FRNRAP. The CDR3 DNA reads as TGTGCTAGTGGTTTGGTGACAGCCATTTCCTCCTCTGGAAACACCATATATTTT. Amino acid sequence: CASGLVTAISSSGNTIYF.

The sample holds a few counts of this clone. At one end, the junction sequence differs from germline, possibly due to a read error. The chain is built from TRBV6-1 and TRBJ1-1; TRBD1 is a possible D gene (5 bases). The length of the CDR3 is 13 residues. The germline CDR1 and CDR2 sequences are MNHNS and SASEGT. The CDR3 nucleotides are TGTACCAGCAGTGAAGCGCTTCAGGGAAGGGCTTTCTTT. This codes for CTSSEALQGRAFF.

The chain couples TRBV4-1 to TRBJ1-3, with TRBD1 matching 9 bases. The CDR3 covers 16 residues. Germline assignment: CDR1 MGHRA and CDR2 YSYEKL. V was clipped by 4 bases and J by 8 bases; unmatched bases: 12. The CDR3 spells CASSPFSGQGGDTIYF. DNA of the CDR3: TGCGCCAGCAGCCCGTTTTCGGGACAGGGAGGGGACACCATATATTTT.

This chain connects TRBV14 to TRBJ1-1; D is uncertain. The CDR3 has 13 residues. The V end lost 4 bases, the J end lost 1 base, and 7 bases lay between the germline ends. Germline V gives CDR1 SGHDN, CDR2 FVKESK. CDR3 DNA: TGTGCCAGCAGCCTCGACTGGAACACTGAAGCTTTCTTT. Protein sequence: CASSLDWNTEAFF. Supplemented by reference TRBV14 and TRBJ1-1, the full variable domain reads EAGVTQFPSHSVIEKGQTVTLRCDPISGHDNLYWYRRVMGKEIKFLLHFVKESKQDESGMPNNRFLAERTGGTYSTLKVQPAELEDSGVYFCASSLDWNTEAFFGQGTRLTVV.

This clone came up a few times. The sample carries other DNA sequences with the same CDR3. The chain employs TRBV7-2 and TRBJ1-1; D is undetermined. Per the germline V gene, CDR1 is SGHTA and CDR2 is FQGNSA. V was shortened by 1 base and J by 1 base, with 7 bases between the two germline ends. The CDR3 sequence is 14 residues long. The CDR3 loop reads CASSLGRANTEAFF. CDR3 sequence (DNA): TGTGCCAGCAGCTTAGGTCGGGCGAACACTGAAGCTTTCTTT.

The CDR3 region is CASSFWGGDFSYEQYF. The CDR3 bases are TGTGCCAGCAGCTTTTGGGGGGGAGACTTCTCCTACGAGCAGTACTTC. This sequence joins TRBV11-2 and TRBJ2-7; TRBD2 agrees at 7 bases. The CDR3 sequence is 16 residues long. CDR1 is SGHAT and CDR2 is FQNNGV in the germline V gene. The ends lost 3 bases at V and 0 bases at J; junction bases unmatched: 8.

This sequence joins TRBV7-9 and TRBJ2-1; 8 nucleotides agree with TRBD2. The germline V gene encodes CDR1 SEHNR and CDR2 FQNEAQ (reference sequence). The CDR3 is 17 residues long. After removal of 4 bases from V and 3 bases from J, the junction contained 11 bases not matched to a gene. CDR3 nucleotide sequence: TGTGCCAGCAGCTGGGGACCGGCGGGGGGTATCTACAATGAGCAGTTCTTC. Its protein is CASSWGPAGGIYNEQFF.

This clone was seen once. J is TRBJ2-1 and V is TRBV16, with D perhaps TRBD2 (5 bases). The V and J ends lost 1 base and 8 bases respectively, with 18 bases between them. This CDR3 is built from 16 residues. CDR1 KGHSY and CDR2 FQNENV come from the germline V gene. CDR3 DNA: TGTGCCAGCAGCCAATTCCTGGAGGCCCCTTTCCATGAGCAGTTCTTC. Translated, it gives CASSQFLEAPFHEQFF.

Turning to this clone: An end of the junction differs from the germline gene, which may be a read error. The same CDR3 can be traced to other DNA sequences in this sample. The V and J genes are TRBV9 and TRBJ2-7, with a tentative D call TRBD1 (7 bases). CDR1 SGDLS and CDR2 YYNGEE come from the germline V gene. The CDR3 is 15 residues long. The CDR3 nucleotides are TGTGCCAGCAGCGAGAGGGCGGGACAGAACTACGAACAGTACTTC. As protein: CASSERAGQNYEQYF.

The V call is TRBV10-3, the J call TRBJ1-1; the D gene is possibly TRBD1 (6 bases). The CDR3 consists of 16 residues. Per germline, CDR1 ENHRY and CDR2 SYGVKD. With 4 bases removed from V and 0 bases from J, the gap between germline ends came to 15 bases. This CDR3 reads CAISGGHPVMNTEAFF. As DNA, the CDR3 is TGTGCCATCAGTGGGGGACATCCCGTTATGAACACTGAAGCTTTCTTT.

The genes are TRBV7-2 and TRBJ2-3; unclear D gene. CDR1 and CDR2 from the germline V gene are SGHTA and FQGNSA. This CDR3 has 13 residues. Trimming took 2 bases from V and 5 from J, leaving 8 bases between them. The CDR3 spells CASSLTYIDTQYF. The CDR3 DNA sequence: TGTGCCAGCAGCTTAACTTACATAGATACGCAGTATTTT.

The chain uses TRBV5-8 and TRBJ2-3; D gene ambiguous. The germline gives CDR1 SGHTS, CDR2 YDEGEE. The V gene lost 4 bases and the J gene lost 10 bases, with 13 bases spanning the gap. The CDR3 has 12 amino acids. The CDR3 spells CASSHTVEPQYF. DNA of the CDR3: TGTGCCAGCAGCCATACGGTAGAGCCGCAGTATTTT.